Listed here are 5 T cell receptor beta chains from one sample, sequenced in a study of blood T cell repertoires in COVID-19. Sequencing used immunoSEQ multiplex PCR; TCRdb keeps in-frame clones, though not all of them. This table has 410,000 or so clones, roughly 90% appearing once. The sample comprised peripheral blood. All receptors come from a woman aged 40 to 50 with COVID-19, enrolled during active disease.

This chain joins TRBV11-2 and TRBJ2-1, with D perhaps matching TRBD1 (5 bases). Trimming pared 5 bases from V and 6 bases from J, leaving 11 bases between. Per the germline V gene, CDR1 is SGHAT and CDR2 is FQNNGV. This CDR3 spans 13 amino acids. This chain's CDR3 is CASSLRASNEQFF. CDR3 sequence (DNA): TGTGCCAGCAGCCTCAGGGCCTCCAATGAGCAGTTCTTC.

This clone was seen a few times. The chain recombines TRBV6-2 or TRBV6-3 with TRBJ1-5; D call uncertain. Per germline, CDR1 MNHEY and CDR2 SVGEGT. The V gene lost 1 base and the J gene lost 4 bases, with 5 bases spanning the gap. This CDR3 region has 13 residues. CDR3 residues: CASSYFENQPQHF. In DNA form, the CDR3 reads TGTGCCAGCAGTTACTTCGAGAATCAGCCCCAGCATTTT.

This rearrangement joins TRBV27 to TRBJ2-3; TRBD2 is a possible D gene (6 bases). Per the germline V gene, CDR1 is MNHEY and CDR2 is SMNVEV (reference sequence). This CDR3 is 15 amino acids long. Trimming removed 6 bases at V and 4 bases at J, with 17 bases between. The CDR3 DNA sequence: TGTGCCAGCAGCCTACTAGCTCTTTCCGCAGATACGCAGTATTTT. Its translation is CASSLLALSADTQYF.

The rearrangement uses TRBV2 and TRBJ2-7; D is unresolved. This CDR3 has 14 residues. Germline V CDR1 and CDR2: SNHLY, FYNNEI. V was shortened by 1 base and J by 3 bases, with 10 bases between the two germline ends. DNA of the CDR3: TGTGCCAGCAGTGAAGGTAGAGGTGGCTACGAGCAGTACTTC. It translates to CASSEGRGGYEQYF.

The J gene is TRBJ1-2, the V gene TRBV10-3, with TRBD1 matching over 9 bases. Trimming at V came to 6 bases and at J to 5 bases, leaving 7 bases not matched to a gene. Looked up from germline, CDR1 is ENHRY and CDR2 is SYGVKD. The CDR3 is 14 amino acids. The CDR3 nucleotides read TGTGCCATCAGCCCTGGGACAGGGAAGTATGGCTACACCTTC. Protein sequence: CAISPGTGKYGYTF.